The entry below gives a single TCR beta chain sequence along with its context. Its specificity is not known. Template-switch 5'RACE cDNA synthesis added a 10-nucleotide unique molecular identifier. Every sequencing run drew on 15-18 subjects and yielded over 160 million TCR-beta sequences. One entry per CDR3 protein results from TCRdb running MiXCR on the 5' RACE reads. Of fewer than 40,000 distinct CDR3 sequences in the sample, around an eighth were seen once. The data are from a study of neurological immune-mediated disorders. The study's findings and limits: HTLV-1-associated myelopathy led in TCR clonal expansion, while multiple sclerosis ranked lowest, below healthy controls.

J gave up 6 bases and V 7 bases, and 15 bases lay outside the gene matches. The CDR3 has 15 amino acids. Per germline, CDR1 SQVTM and CDR2 ANQGSEA. Regarding time point: longitudinal time-point 2. Stored at -80 C, 2 million PBMCs were the source of the unsorted libraries. The V gene is TRBV29-1, the J gene TRBJ1-1, with TRBD1 identical over 9 bases. This receptor was obtained from a woman in her 40s in good health. The sample consisted of PBMCs. The DNA of the CDR3 is TGCAGCGGCAGGAGACAGGGGGGCGCGAGGCCTGAAGCTTTCTTT. Amino acids: CSGRRQGGARPEAFF.